This T cell receptor beta chain is from a study of blood T cells in healthy people across ages. Across the whole study: In model experiments, template switching was able to capture about one barcoded beta molecule for every two T cells that were present. Study-level findings and limits: Greater diversity and more naive CD4+ cells were seen in long-lived donors than in aged donors.

Samples had at least 6.5 million PBMCs isolated from them. A second PCR, run for about 6 to 11 cycles, used a sample-barcoded 5' primer plus a J-beta primer mix. In TCRdb, the 5' RACE reads were re-called with MiXCR into one record per CDR3 protein. The sample lists about 640,000 distinct CDR3 sequences, 25% to 30% occurring once. CDR1 is SNHLY, CDR2 FYNNEI, per germline. The V gene lost 4 bases and the J gene lost 2 bases, with 6 bases spanning the gap. The CDR3 runs to 12 residues. Details on this clonotype: Its antigen is undetermined. This sequence may be a read error, since a much larger clone differs from it by one base.

The source material was blood. V usage is TRBV2 and J usage is TRBJ2-7; the D is unclear. This sequence originates from a woman of 80 years or more in good health. CDR3: CASSANTYEQYF. DNA for the CDR3: TGTGCCAGCAGTGCTAACACCTACGAGCAGTACTTC. The full variable domain, in which reference TRBV2 and TRBJ2-7 provide the parts outside the CDR3, is EPEVTQTPSHQVTQMGQEVILRCVPISNHLYFYWYRQILGQKVEFLVSFYNNEISEKSEIFDDQFSVERPDGSNFTLKIRSTKLEDSAMYFCASSANTYEQYFGPGTRLTVT.